Presented here are 16 T cell receptor beta chains from one specimen sequenced in a study of T cell repertoires in cytomegalovirus infection. The antigens for these receptors are not known. Using its own MiXCR run on the reads, TCRdb lists one record per CDR3 protein. The data contain hundreds of thousands of distinct CDR3 sequences, 33% of them singletons. The sequencing used cultured PBMCs, collected from culture after CMV antigen stimulation. These receptors came from a human donor in good health (CMV status not recorded). Some clones in this sample may be carry-over from other donors' samples.

The sample holds a few counts of this clonotype. V and J are TRBV7-6 and TRBJ1-1, with D perhaps TRBD1 (6 bases). The CDR3 is 16 amino acids. V was trimmed by 5 bases and J by 1 base, leaving 17 bases between them. Germline CDR1 reads SGHVS; CDR2 reads FNYEAQ. This CDR3 reads CASSLKGGGSNTEAFF. Written as DNA, the CDR3 is TGTGCCAGCAGCCTAAAGGGGGGGGGTTCGAACACTGAAGCTTTCTTT. The full variable domain, in which reference TRBV7-6 and TRBJ1-1 provide the parts outside the CDR3, is GAGVSQSPRYKVTKRGQDVALRCDPISGHVSLYWYRQALGQGPEFLTYFNYEAQQDKSGLPNDRFSAERPEGSISTLTIQRTEQRDSAMYRCASSLKGGGSNTEAFFGQGTRLTVV.

This chain uses TRBV27 with TRBJ1-6; no definite D call. The germline V gene encodes CDR1 MNHEY and CDR2 SMNVEV (reference sequence). The CDR3 consists of 12 residues. Deletions cut 4 bases from V and 8 bases from J, with 6 bases between. The CDR3 region is CASSWLDSPLHF. The DNA of the CDR3 is TGTGCCAGCAGTTGGTTAGATTCACCCCTCCACTTT.

This rearrangement joins TRBV20-1 to TRBJ2-7; the D gene is possibly TRBD2 (5 bases). This CDR3 comprises 18 residues. Germline CDR1 is DFQATT and CDR2 is SNEGSKA (reference sequence). V dropped 0 bases and J dropped 7 bases, with 28 bases sitting between them. CDR3 sequence reads: CSARDWGEEGPTPGEQYF. The CDR3 bases are TGCAGTGCTAGAGATTGGGGAGAAGAGGGCCCGACACCCGGGGAGCAGTACTTC.

V gene TRBV6-5 combines with J gene TRBJ1-3, with 8 bases lining up with TRBD1. The V and J ends lost 6 bases and 4 bases, in that order; junction bases with no gene match: 14. Germline loops: CDR1 MNHEY, CDR2 SVGAGI. There are 17 residues in the CDR3. The CDR3 protein is CASRPPQGAVRGNTIYF. The CDR3 coding sequence is TGTGCCAGCAGACCACCTCAGGGGGCCGTGAGAGGAAACACCATATATTTT.

A few counts support this clonotype. This sequence joins TRBV5-4 and TRBJ1-1; D remains ambiguous. Germline lookup yields CDR1 SGHNT and CDR2 YYREEE (reference sequence). This CDR3 has 12 residues. The V end lost 5 bases, the J end lost 4 bases, and 9 bases lay between the germline ends. This chain's CDR3 is CASSLGITEAFF. CDR3 coding DNA: TGTGCCAGCAGTCTAGGGATCACTGAAGCTTTCTTT.

The chain recombines TRBV5-4 with TRBJ2-1; the D gene is possibly TRBD1 (5 bases). CDR1 SGHNT and CDR2 YYREEE come from the germline V gene (reference sequence). V lost 4 bases and J lost 10, with 21 bases in between. This CDR3 is built from 15 residues. The CDR3 DNA is TGTGCCAGCAGCCCCTCAACAGGTCTAATTCAGGAGCAGTTCTTC. Its protein product is CASSPSTGLIQEQFF.

This sequence joins TRBV14 and TRBJ1-2; D is unresolved. Germline V gene sequence: CDR1 SGHDN, CDR2 FVKESK. V gave up 0 bases and J gave up 4 bases, with 6 bases separating them. This CDR3 comprises 13 residues. CDR3 bases: TGTGCCAGCAGCCAAGACACGAGCTATGGCTACACCTTC. Amino acid sequence: CASSQDTSYGYTF.

Only a few counts were recorded for this clonotype. The chain couples TRBV20-1 to TRBJ2-1, with a possible D match to TRBD2 (6 bases). Per the germline V gene, CDR1 is DFQATT and CDR2 is SNEGSKA (reference sequence). The V and J ends lost 6 bases and 8 bases respectively, with 23 bases between them. The CDR3 extends over 15 amino acids. CDR3 sequence (DNA): TGCAGTGCGGATTACCATAGCGGTGGGGAAGATGAGCAGTTCTTC. As protein: CSADYHSGGEDEQFF.

The gene calls are TRBV6-1 and TRBJ1-4, with no clear D. The CDR3 has 15 amino acids. Germline V gene lookup returns CDR1 MNHNS and CDR2 SASEGT. V was cut by 4 bases and J by 2 bases, with 11 bases left in between. CDR3 sequence: CASSGEAGTNEKLFF. The CDR3 DNA reads TGTGCCAGCAGTGGAGAGGCCGGCACTAATGAAAAACTGTTTTTT.

This clonotype has only a few counts. J is TRBJ1-1 and V is TRBV7-6; 8 bases are a match to TRBD1. Trimming cost V 4 bases and J 4 bases; bases outside gene matches: 8. Germline values: CDR1 SGHVS, CDR2 FNYEAQ. The CDR3 has 15 amino acids. The CDR3 DNA reads as TGTGCCAGCAGCTATAACAGGGGGTTAGCCACTGAAGCTTTCTTT. This encodes CASSYNRGLATEAFF. Full variable domain (missing parts from reference TRBV7-6 and TRBJ1-1): GAGVSQSPRYKVTKRGQDVALRCDPISGHVSLYWYRQALGQGPEFLTYFNYEAQQDKSGLPNDRFSAERPEGSISTLTIQRTEQRDSAMYRCASSYNRGLATEAFFGQGTRLTVV.

Comment on this clonotype: This may be a read error, as it is one base from a much larger clone. V and J are TRBV7-1 and TRBJ2-5; D gene unclear. TRBV7-1 is an ORF; its function is uncertain. The CDR3 has 13 amino acids. V was trimmed by 0 bases and J by 5 bases, leaving 7 bases between them. Here the CDR3 reads CASSSAGWETQYF. Here the CDR3 DNA reads TGTGCCAGCAGCTCAGCAGGGTGGGAGACCCAGTACTTC.

V gene TRBV20-1 combines with J gene TRBJ2-5; D gene unclear. Germline V gives CDR1 DFQATT, CDR2 SNEGSKA (reference sequence). Trimming removed 5 bases at V and 0 bases at J, with 13 bases between. The CDR3 consists of 14 residues. CDR3 DNA sequence: TGCAGTGCTCTTCAGGACGGGTACCAAGAGACCCAGTACTTC. It yields the protein CSALQDGYQETQYF.

This clonotype was counted a few times. The gene calls are TRBV4-1 and TRBJ1-5; no firm D call. CDR1 and CDR2 from the germline V gene are MGHRA and YSYEKL. The CDR3 consists of 14 residues. With 5 bases removed from V and 6 bases from J, the gap between germline ends came to 14 bases. CDR3 protein: CASSILPLGQPQHF. The CDR3 nucleotides read TGCGCCAGCAGCATTCTACCCTTGGGTCAGCCCCAGCATTTT.

The chain couples TRBV10-3 to TRBJ2-1; the match to TRBD2 covers 8 bases. With 3 bases clipped from V and 3 bases from J, the junction kept 4 bases outside the gene matches. CDR3 length equals 15 residues. CDR1 ENHRY and CDR2 SYGVKD come from the germline V gene. Written as DNA, the CDR3 is TGTGCCATCAGTGAACGAGCGGGAGTCTACAATGAGCAGTTCTTC. The encoded protein is CAISERAGVYNEQFF.

This clonotype was seen more than once but under ten times. This chain connects TRBV29-1 to TRBJ2-1, with TRBD2 identical over 8 bases. The germline V gene has CDR1 SQVTM and CDR2 ANQGSEA. This CDR3 has 15 amino acids. The V segment lost 1 base and the J segment 6 bases; nucleotides outside the gene matches: 8. The CDR3 region is CSVEVVAGIGNEQFF. CDR3 bases: TGCAGCGTTGAAGTAGTAGCGGGAATCGGCAATGAGCAGTTCTTC.

The rearrangement joins TRBV7-2 to TRBJ2-5, with D perhaps assigned TRBD1 or TRBD2 (5 bases each). CDR1 SGHTA and CDR2 FQGNSA come from the germline V gene. Deletions cut 5 bases from V and 1 base from J, with 11 bases between. The CDR3 is 14 amino acids. This CDR3 is CASSRGPTQETQYF. In nucleotides, the CDR3 is TGTGCCAGCAGCCGGGGCCCTACCCAAGAGACCCAGTACTTC.